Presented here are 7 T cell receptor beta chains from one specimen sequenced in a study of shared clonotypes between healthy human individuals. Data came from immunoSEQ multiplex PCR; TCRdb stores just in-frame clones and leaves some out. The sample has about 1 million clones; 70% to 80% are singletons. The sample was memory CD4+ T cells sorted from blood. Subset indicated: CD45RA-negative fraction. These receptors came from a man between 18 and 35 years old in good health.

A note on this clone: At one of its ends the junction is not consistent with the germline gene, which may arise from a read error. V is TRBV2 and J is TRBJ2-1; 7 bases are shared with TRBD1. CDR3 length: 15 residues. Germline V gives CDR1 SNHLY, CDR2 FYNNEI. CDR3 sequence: CAGSDDYRGYNEQFF. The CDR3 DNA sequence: TGTGCCGGCAGCGACGACTACAGGGGTTACAATGAGCAGTTCTTC.

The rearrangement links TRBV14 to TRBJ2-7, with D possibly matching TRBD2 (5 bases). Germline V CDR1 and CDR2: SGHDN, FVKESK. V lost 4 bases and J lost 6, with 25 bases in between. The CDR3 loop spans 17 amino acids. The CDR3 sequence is CASSPGWGEAVVVEQYF. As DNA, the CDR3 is TGTGCCAGCAGCCCCGGATGGGGAGAGGCGGTAGTTGTCGAGCAGTACTTC.

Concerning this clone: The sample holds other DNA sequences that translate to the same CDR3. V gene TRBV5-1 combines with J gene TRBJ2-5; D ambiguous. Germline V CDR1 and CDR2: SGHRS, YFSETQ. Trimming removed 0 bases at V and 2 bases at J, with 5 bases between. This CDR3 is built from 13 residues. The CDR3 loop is CASSLGRQETQYF. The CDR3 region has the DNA TGCGCCAGCAGCTTGGGCAGACAAGAGACCCAGTACTTC.

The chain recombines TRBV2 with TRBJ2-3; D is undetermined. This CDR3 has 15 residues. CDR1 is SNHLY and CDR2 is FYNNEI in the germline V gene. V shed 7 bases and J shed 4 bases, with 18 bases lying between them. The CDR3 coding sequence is TGTGCCAGCATGGCGTGGCTAGGAAATGCAGATACGCAGTATTTT. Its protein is CASMAWLGNADTQYF.

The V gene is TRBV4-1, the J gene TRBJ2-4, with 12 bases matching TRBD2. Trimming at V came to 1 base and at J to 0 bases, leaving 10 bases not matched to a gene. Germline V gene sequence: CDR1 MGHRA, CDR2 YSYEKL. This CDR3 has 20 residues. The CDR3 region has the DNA TGCGCCAGCAGCCAAGTTGCTCTAGCGGGAGGGACCTTAGCCAAAAACATTCAGTACTTC. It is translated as CASSQVALAGGTLAKNIQYF.

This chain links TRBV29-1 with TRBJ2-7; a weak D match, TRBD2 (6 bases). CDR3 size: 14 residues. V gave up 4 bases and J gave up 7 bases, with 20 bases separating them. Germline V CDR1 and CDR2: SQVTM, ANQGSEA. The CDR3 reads CSVGPGDGGREQYF. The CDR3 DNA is TGCAGCGTTGGCCCTGGGGACGGGGGTAGGGAGCAGTACTTC.

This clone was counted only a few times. Here the CDR3 reads CASRPGISAYEQYF. The CDR3, as DNA: TGTGCCAGCAGACCCGGAATAAGCGCCTACGAGCAGTACTTC. The genes are TRBV6-1 and TRBJ2-7, with D unclear. The CDR3 is 14 residues long. From germline, CDR1 is MNHNS and CDR2 SASEGT. V gave up 6 bases and J gave up 2 bases, with 14 bases separating them.